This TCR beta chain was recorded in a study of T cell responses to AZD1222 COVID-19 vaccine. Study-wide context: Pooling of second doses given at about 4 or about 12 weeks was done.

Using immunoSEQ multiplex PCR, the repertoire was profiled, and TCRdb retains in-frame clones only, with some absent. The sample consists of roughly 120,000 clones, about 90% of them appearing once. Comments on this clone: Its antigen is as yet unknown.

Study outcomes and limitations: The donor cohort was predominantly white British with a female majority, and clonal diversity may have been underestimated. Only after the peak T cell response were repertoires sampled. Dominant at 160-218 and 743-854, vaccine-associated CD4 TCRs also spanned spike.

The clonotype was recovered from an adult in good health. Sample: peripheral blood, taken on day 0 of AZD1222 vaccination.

The CDR3 loop is CASSSTTGPIYGYTF. Here the CDR3 DNA reads TGTGCCAGCAGCTCTACGACAGGGCCTATCTATGGCTACACCTTC. The V and J genes are TRBV6-5 and TRBJ1-2; 7 nucleotides align to TRBD1. The V gene end was trimmed by 6 bases and the J gene end by 4 bases; junction bases not matched to a gene: 11. Germline assignment: CDR1 MNHEY and CDR2 SVGAGI. The CDR3 spans 15 residues.